The entry below describes one T cell receptor (beta chain). A clone one base away is much larger, so this may be a read error. The data derive from a study of human T cells and chemical hapten exposure. Looked up from germline, CDR1 is SGHTA and CDR2 is FQGNSA. This CDR3 contains 14 residues. TCRdb reprocessed the RACE reads with MiXCR, giving one entry per CDR3 protein. The table has more than 55,000 distinct CDR3 sequences, roughly 9.2% seen once. Noted time point: patch test 1, 2 weeks after DPC sensitization. Stated treatment: therapeutic diphenylcyclopropenone sensitization with weekly scalp DPC. The receptor was isolated from a woman aged 40 to 49 with alopecia areata. Some clones in this sample may be carry-over from other donors' samples. The input for sequencing was whole blood, taken in connection with sensitization to the hapten diphenylcyclopropenone (DPC). The chain recombines TRBV7-2 with TRBJ2-1; D not certain. This CDR3 is CASSLDLGSDERFF. The CDR3 DNA reads TGTGCCAGCAGCTTAGATCTAGGAAGCGATGAGCGGTTCTTC.